This T cell receptor beta chain was retrieved from a study of T cells in Graves' hyperthyroidism and ophthalmopathy. This clonotype was recorded many times. The antigen is unknown. Study-level points and caveats: Ophthalmopathy was identified by the model a median roughly six months ahead of onset.

Researchers amplified the TCR beta CDR3 regions from RNA transcripts. The TCR CDR3 first-round RT-PCR relied on the HTBI primer set. TCRdb redid the calling of the multiplex PCR reads with MiXCR, one entry per CDR3 protein. The sample lists fewer than 400,000 distinct CDR3 sequences, around an eighth occurring once. This CDR3 spans 16 amino acids. The germline V gene encodes CDR1 SGHVS and CDR2 FNYEAQ. Trimming left V 0 bases short and J 7 bases short, with 18 bases between. The material sequenced was blood. This chain links TRBV7-6 with TRBJ1-1, with no clear D. The sequence was collected from a man in his fifties or sixties with Graves' ophthalmopathy. In DNA, the CDR3 is TGTGCCAGCAGCTTAGCCGTGGTGGGTCGGAGAAATGAAGCTTTCTTT. It is translated as CASSLAVVGRRNEAFF.